Listed below are T cell receptor beta chains from one sample, sequenced in a study of blood T cell repertoires in COVID-19. Only in-frame clones appear in the TCRdb table, and some are missing; sequencing was by immunoSEQ multiplex PCR. The table records under 250,000 clones, roughly 92% of them present only once. The sequenced sample was peripheral blood. The receptors were sampled from a man aged 55 to 70 with COVID-19, enrolled during active disease. Both conserved end residues are part of each CDR3. A D gene is named only where the DNA matches it firmly. Clone size is not always given. Where it is, it says once, few, many or a class for expanded clones.

clone size: -
D gene: -
J gene: TRBJ1-5
V gene: TRBV2
CDR3 DNA: TGTGCCAGCAAAGGTAGCCCCATCCCCAATCAGCCCCAGCATTTT
CDR3 protein: CASKGSPIPNQPQHF

clone size: -
D gene: TRBD2
J gene: TRBJ2-5
V gene: TRBV9
CDR3 DNA: TGTGCCAGCAGCGTAACTAGCGGGAGTGCCGAGACCCAGTACTTC
CDR3 protein: CASSVTSGSAETQYF

clone size: -
D gene: TRBD1
J gene: TRBJ2-3
V gene: TRBV5-4
CDR3 DNA: TGTGCCAGCAGCGCGACAGGGGCTAGCTGGACAGATACGCAGTATTTT
CDR3 protein: CASSATGASWTDTQYF

clone size: -
D gene: -
J gene: TRBJ1-5
V gene: TRBV6-5
CDR3 DNA: TGTGCCACCTCCGGGGAGGGGCGCGGGCAGCCCCAGCATTTT
CDR3 protein: CATSGEGRGQPQHF

clone size: once
D gene: TRBD1
J gene: TRBJ1-4
V gene: TRBV11-2
CDR3 DNA: TGTGCCAGCAGCTTAGAGACAGGGGCTAATGAAAAACTGTTTTTT
CDR3 protein: CASSLETGANEKLFF

clone size: -
D gene: TRBD1
J gene: TRBJ1-6
V gene: TRBV9
CDR3 DNA: TGTGCCAGCAGCGTAGGGGACAGGGGAGCTTCACCCCTCCACTTT
CDR3 protein: CASSVGDRGASPLHF

clone size: -
D gene: -
J gene: TRBJ2-1
V gene: TRBV11-1
CDR3 DNA: TGTGCCAGCAGCTTAATCCCTGCTCTAGCCTACAATGAGCAGTTCTTC
CDR3 protein: CASSLIPALAYNEQFF

clone size: -
D gene: TRBD2
J gene: TRBJ2-2
V gene: TRBV24-1
CDR3 DNA: TGTGCCACCAGTGATTTTCACTTCTCGGGAGGGCCGAGTACCGGGGAGCTGTTTTTT
CDR3 protein: CATSDFHFSGGPSTGELFF

clone size: -
D gene: -
J gene: TRBJ2-7
V gene: TRBV7-9
CDR3 DNA: TGTGCCAGCAGAGCCTCTACTTCCTACGAGCAGTACTTC
CDR3 protein: CASRASTSYEQYF

clone size: -
D gene: TRBD1
J gene: TRBJ2-7
V gene: TRBV7-2
CDR3 DNA: TGTGCCAGCAACCTAGGACAGGGGCTTTATGAGCAGTACTTC
CDR3 protein: CASNLGQGLYEQYF

clone size: few
D gene: TRBD2
J gene: TRBJ2-1
V gene: TRBV7-9
CDR3 DNA: TGTGCCAGCAGATCTGACATGGGGCGGGGGGTTAACAATGAGCAGTTCTTC
CDR3 protein: CASRSDMGRGVNNEQFF

clone size: -
D gene: TRBD2
J gene: TRBJ2-2
V gene: TRBV4-2
CDR3 DNA: TGTGCCAGCAGCCAAAAATCCGGGACTAGCTTAAAAGCGAACACCGGGGAGCTGTTTTTT
CDR3 protein: CASSQKSGTSLKANTGELFF

clone size: -
D gene: -
J gene: TRBJ1-3
V gene: TRBV24-1
CDR3 DNA: TGTGCCACCAGTGACCACCCAGAACAGATGTCGTCTGGAAACACCATATATTTT
CDR3 protein: CATSDHPEQMSSGNTIYF

clone size: -
D gene: TRBD2
J gene: TRBJ2-1
V gene: TRBV24-1
CDR3 DNA: TGTGCCACCAGTGACTACTCTAGCGGGACTTCCTACAATGAGCAGTTCTTC
CDR3 protein: CATSDYSSGTSYNEQFF

clone size: -
D gene: -
J gene: TRBJ2-2
V gene: TRBV7-2
CDR3 DNA: TGTGCCAGCAGCTTAGGGGAGCGGGTAACCGGGGAGCTGTTTTTT
CDR3 protein: CASSLGERVTGELFF

clone size: -
D gene: TRBD1
J gene: TRBJ1-2
V gene: TRBV3-1/TRBV3-2
CDR3 DNA: TGTGCCAGCAGCCAAGTTATAAACCGGGACAGCTCTGGCTACACCTTC
CDR3 protein: CASSQVINRDSSGYTF

clone size: -
D gene: -
J gene: TRBJ1-1
V gene: TRBV12-5
CDR3 DNA: TGTGCTAGTGGTAAAACAGCTGAAGCTTTCTTT
CDR3 protein: CASGKTAEAFF

clone size: -
D gene: TRBD2
J gene: TRBJ2-1
V gene: TRBV7-3
CDR3 DNA: TGTGCCAGCAGCTTAGTTAGCGGGAGCAATGAGCAGTTCTTC
CDR3 protein: CASSLVSGSNEQFF

clone size: -
D gene: -
J gene: TRBJ2-7
V gene: TRBV4-3
CDR3 DNA: TGCGCCAGCAGCCAAGATAAGGGGTACGAGCAGTACTTC
CDR3 protein: CASSQDKGYEQYF

clone size: -
D gene: -
J gene: TRBJ1-1
V gene: TRBV10-1
CDR3 DNA: TGCGCCAGCAGTGAGTCTGCAGGGGAATTTATGAACACTGAAGCTTTCTTT
CDR3 protein: CASSESAGEFMNTEAFF

clone size: -
D gene: -
J gene: TRBJ1-1
V gene: TRBV6-5
CDR3 DNA: TGTGCCAGCAGTTACTCACAGGTGAACACTGAAGCTTTCTTT
CDR3 protein: CASSYSQVNTEAFF

clone size: -
D gene: -
J gene: TRBJ1-1
V gene: TRBV12-3/TRBV12-4
CDR3 DNA: TGTGCCAGCACCCCTCGGGTGGACACTGAAGCTTTCTTT
CDR3 protein: CASTPRVDTEAFF

clone size: -
D gene: -
J gene: TRBJ1-1
V gene: TRBV19
CDR3 DNA: TGTGCCAGTAGTATTCCGGGACACGAAGCTTTCTTT
CDR3 protein: CASSIPGHEAFF

clone size: -
D gene: TRBD2
J gene: TRBJ2-5
V gene: TRBV7-9
CDR3 DNA: TGTGCCAGCAGCTTAGCGGCTAGCGGGGTCCAAGAGACCCAGTACTTC
CDR3 protein: CASSLAASGVQETQYF

clone size: -
D gene: -
J gene: TRBJ2-7
V gene: TRBV28
CDR3 DNA: TGTGCCAGCAGCCTTCCCCGGTCCTCCTACGAGCAGTACTTC
CDR3 protein: CASSLPRSSYEQYF

clone size: -
D gene: TRBD2
J gene: TRBJ2-3
V gene: TRBV9
CDR3 DNA: TGTGCCAGCAGCGTAGGATCTTTAGCGGGAGCAGGTACAGATACGCAGTATTTT
CDR3 protein: CASSVGSLAGAGTDTQYF

clone size: -
D gene: TRBD1
J gene: TRBJ2-2
V gene: TRBV5-1
CDR3 DNA: TGCGCCAGCAGCTCTACAGGGGTGACCACCGGGGAGCTGTTTTTT
CDR3 protein: CASSSTGVTTGELFF

clone size: -
D gene: -
J gene: TRBJ2-5
V gene: TRBV21-1
CDR3 DNA: TGTGCCAGCAGCAAAAAGACAGGGCGAATAGCTCATCTCATAGAGACCCAGTACTTC
CDR3 protein: CASSKKTGRIAHLIETQYF

clone size: -
D gene: -
J gene: TRBJ1-1
V gene: TRBV24-1
CDR3 DNA: TGTGCCACCAGTTCATCCTGGGCCACTGAAGCTTTCTTT
CDR3 protein: CATSSSWATEAFF

clone size: -
D gene: -
J gene: TRBJ2-3
V gene: TRBV14
CDR3 DNA: TGTGCCAGCAGCCAAGATCAGGGCTTCAGCACAGATACGCAGTATTTT
CDR3 protein: CASSQDQGFSTDTQYF

clone size: -
D gene: TRBD1
J gene: TRBJ1-4
V gene: TRBV7-3
CDR3 DNA: TGTGCCAGCAGCCACCGGGACAGGGAGCGGGAAAAACTGTTTTTT
CDR3 protein: CASSHRDREREKLFF

clone size: -
D gene: TRBD1
J gene: TRBJ2-1
V gene: TRBV5-4
CDR3 DNA: TGTGCCAGCAGCTTGGGAGGACAGGAGCACAATGAGCAGTTCTTC
CDR3 protein: CASSLGGQEHNEQFF

clone size: once
D gene: -
J gene: TRBJ1-5
V gene: TRBV27
CDR3 DNA: TGTGCCAGCACCCCAAGCGACCCCCGGAGGGTCAGCAATCAGCCCCAGCATTTT
CDR3 protein: CASTPSDPRRVSNQPQHF

clone size: few
D gene: TRBD2
J gene: TRBJ2-1
V gene: TRBV6-5
CDR3 DNA: TGTGCCAGCAAGGGACTAGCGGGAGGCGATGAGCAGTTCTTC
CDR3 protein: CASKGLAGGDEQFF